This T cell receptor beta chain was obtained from a study of shared clonotypes between healthy human individuals. The assay was run at deep level. The data were produced by immunoSEQ multiplex PCR, yet TCRdb's version contains in-frame clones alone and is incomplete. The sample carries approximately 1,000,000 clones, 70% to 80% recorded once. There are 14 residues in the CDR3. CDR1 is LNHDA and CDR2 is SQIVND in the germline V gene (reference sequence). V gave up 2 bases and J gave up 6 bases, with 13 bases separating them. Everyone who donated was a Caucasian adult who lived in Nashville, Tennessee. A CD45RA-negative memory subset and a CD45RA+ naive subset were separated from the CD4+ cells.

The specimen sequenced was memory CD4+ T cells from PBMCs. Subset here: CD45RA-negative fraction. The chain recombines TRBV19 with TRBJ1-1; no clear D gene. The origin of this receptor is a man between 18 and 29 years old in good health. Some clones in this sample may be carry-over from other donors' samples. The CDR3 sequence: CASSILSSGAEAFF. CDR3 nucleotide sequence: TGTGCCAGTAGTATACTGTCGTCTGGCGCTGAAGCTTTCTTT.